This entry concerns a single T cell receptor (beta chain). The data were obtained in a study of blood T cell repertoires in COVID-19. Looking at the study overall: Samples taken during acute and convalescent COVID-19 were collected in the United States, Italy and Spain. Sources were T cells, B-cell-depleted T cells, or PBMCs; the material itself was cDNA or gDNA.

V was trimmed by 2 bases and J by 2 bases, leaving 16 bases between them. The CDR3 covers 17 residues. In the authors' methods: Nucleated cell counts were estimated from reference gene primer amplification. Measured with immunoSEQ multiplex PCR; TCRdb has only the in-frame clones, and not every one. D and trimming were read from the DNA, whereas the V and J calls and clone size are those reported in that table. Here the sample spans a few hundred thousand clones, over 75% being singletons. Material for sequencing was peripheral blood. This receptor was taken from a woman aged 60-75 years with acute or convalescent COVID-19. J is TRBJ2-4 and V is TRBV23-1; D ambiguous. TRBV23-1 falls under the ORF class, with uncertain function. Here the CDR3 DNA reads TGCGCCAGCAGTCAACTACCCCCTTTCATCTCCAAAAACATTCAGTACTTC. Amino acid sequence: CASSQLPPFISKNIQYF.